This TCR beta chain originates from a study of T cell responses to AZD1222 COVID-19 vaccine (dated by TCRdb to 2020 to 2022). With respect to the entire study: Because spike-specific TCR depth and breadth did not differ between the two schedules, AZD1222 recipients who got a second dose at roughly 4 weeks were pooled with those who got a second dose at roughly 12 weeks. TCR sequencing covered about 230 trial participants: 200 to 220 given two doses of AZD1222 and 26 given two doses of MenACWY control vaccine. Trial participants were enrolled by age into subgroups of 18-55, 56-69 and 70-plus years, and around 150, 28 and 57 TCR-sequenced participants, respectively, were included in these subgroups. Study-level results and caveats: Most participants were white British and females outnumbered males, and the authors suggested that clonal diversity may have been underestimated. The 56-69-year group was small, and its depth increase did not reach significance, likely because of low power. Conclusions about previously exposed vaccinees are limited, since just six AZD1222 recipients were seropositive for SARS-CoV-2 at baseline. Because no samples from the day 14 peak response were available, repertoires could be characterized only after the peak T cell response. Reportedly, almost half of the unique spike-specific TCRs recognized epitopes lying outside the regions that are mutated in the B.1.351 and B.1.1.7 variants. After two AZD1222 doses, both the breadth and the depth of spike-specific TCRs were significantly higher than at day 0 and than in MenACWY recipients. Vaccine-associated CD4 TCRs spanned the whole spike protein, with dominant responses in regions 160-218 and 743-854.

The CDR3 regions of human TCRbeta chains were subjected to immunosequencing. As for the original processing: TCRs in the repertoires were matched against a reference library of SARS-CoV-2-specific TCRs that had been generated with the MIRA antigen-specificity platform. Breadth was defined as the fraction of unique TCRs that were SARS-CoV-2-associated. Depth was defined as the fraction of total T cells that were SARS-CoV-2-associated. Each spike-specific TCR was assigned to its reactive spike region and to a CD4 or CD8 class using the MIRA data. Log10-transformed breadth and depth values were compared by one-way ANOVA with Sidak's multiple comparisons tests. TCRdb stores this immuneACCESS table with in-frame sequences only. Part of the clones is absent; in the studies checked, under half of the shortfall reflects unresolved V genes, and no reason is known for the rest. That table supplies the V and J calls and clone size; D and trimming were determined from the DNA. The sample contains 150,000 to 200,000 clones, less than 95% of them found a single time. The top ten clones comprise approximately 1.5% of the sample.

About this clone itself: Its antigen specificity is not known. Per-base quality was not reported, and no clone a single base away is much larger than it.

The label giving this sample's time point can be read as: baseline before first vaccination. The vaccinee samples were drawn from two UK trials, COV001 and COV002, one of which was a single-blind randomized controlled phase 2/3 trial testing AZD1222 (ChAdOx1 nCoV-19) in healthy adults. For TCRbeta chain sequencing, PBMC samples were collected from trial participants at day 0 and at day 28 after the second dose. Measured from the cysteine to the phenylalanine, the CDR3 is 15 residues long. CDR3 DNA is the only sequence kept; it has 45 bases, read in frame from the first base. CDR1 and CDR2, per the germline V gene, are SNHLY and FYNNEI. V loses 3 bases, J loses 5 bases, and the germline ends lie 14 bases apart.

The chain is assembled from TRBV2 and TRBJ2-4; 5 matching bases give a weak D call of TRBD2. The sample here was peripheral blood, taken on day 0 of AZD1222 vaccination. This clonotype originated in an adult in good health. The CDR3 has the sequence CASSEEVPPQNIQYF. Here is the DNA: TGTGCCAGCAGTGAGGAGGTACCGCCCCAAAACATTCAGTACTTC. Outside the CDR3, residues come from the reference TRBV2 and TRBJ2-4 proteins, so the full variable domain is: EPEVTQTPSHQVTQMGQEVILRCVPISNHLYFYWYRQILGQKVEFLVSFYNNEISEKSEIFDDQFSVERPDGSNFTLKIRSTKLEDSAMYFCASSEEVPPQNIQYFGAGTRLSVL.